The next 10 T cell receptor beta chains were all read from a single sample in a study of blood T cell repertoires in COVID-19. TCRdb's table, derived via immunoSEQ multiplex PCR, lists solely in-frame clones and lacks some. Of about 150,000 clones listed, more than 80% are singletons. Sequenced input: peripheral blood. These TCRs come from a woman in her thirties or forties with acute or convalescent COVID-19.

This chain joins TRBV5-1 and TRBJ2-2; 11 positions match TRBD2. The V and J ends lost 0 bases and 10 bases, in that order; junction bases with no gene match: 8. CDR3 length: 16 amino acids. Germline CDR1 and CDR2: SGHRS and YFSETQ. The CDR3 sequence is CASSLGIAGGLEELFF. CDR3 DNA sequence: TGCGCCAGCAGCTTGGGGATAGCGGGGGGGCTCGAGGAGCTGTTTTTT.

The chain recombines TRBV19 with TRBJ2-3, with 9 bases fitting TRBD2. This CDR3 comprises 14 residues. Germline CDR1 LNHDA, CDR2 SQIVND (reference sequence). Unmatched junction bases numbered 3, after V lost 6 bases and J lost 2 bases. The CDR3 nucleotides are TGTGCCAGTAGCCAGCGGGGGGTCACAGATACGCAGTATTTT. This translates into CASSQRGVTDTQYF.

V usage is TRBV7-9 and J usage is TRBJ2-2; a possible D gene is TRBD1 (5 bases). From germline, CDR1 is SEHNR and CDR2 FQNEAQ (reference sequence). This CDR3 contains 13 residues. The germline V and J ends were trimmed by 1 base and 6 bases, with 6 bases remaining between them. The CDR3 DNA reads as TGTGCCAGCAGCTTAGTGGGGCCCGGGGAGCTGTTTTTT. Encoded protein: CASSLVGPGELFF.

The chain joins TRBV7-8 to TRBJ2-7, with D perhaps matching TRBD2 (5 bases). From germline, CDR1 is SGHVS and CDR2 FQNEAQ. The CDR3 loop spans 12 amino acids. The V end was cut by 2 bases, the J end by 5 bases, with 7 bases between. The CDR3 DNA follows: TGTGCCAGCAGCTTAAAGCGGCACGAGCAGTACTTC. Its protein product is CASSLKRHEQYF.

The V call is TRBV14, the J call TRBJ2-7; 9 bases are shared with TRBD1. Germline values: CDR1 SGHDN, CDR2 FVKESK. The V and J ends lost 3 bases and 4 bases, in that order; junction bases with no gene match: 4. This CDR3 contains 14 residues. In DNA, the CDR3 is TGTGCCAGCAGCCAGGTCGGGACAGGGTACGAGCAGTACTTC. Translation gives CASSQVGTGYEQYF.

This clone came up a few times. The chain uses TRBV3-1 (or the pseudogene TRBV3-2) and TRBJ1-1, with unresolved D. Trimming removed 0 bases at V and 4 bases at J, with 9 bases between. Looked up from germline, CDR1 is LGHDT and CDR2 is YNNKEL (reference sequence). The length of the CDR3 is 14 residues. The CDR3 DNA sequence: TGTGCCAGCAGCCAAGAGCAGCAGGTCACTGAAGCTTTCTTT. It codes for CASSQEQQVTEAFF.

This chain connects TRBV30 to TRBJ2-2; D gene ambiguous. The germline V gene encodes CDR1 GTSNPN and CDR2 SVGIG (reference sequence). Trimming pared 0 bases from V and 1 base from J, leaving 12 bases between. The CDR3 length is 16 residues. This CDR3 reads CAWSVHPVMNTGELFF. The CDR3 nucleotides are TGTGCCTGGAGTGTACACCCCGTAATGAACACCGGGGAGCTGTTTTTT.

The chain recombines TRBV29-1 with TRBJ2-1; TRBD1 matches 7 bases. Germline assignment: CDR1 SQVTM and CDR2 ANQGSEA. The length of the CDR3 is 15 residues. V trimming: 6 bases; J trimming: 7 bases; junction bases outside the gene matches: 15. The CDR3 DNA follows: TGCAGCGTCCACTTGACAGGGAAATTAGCTAATGAGCAGTTCTTC. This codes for CSVHLTGKLANEQFF.

The CDR3 spells CASTGVALQTQYF. The CDR3 region has the DNA TGTGCCAGCACAGGTGTTGCTTTACAGACCCAGTACTTC. The chain carries TRBV7-2 and TRBJ2-5; D gene uncertain. CDR3 size: 13 residues. The V end was cut by 7 bases, the J end by 6 bases, with 15 bases between. CDR1 is SGHTA and CDR2 is FQGNSA in the germline V gene. The whole variable domain, remainder taken from reference TRBV7-2 and TRBJ2-5, is GAGVSQSPSNKVTEKGKDVELRCDPISGHTALYWYRQSLGQGLEFLIYFQGNSAPDKSGLPSDRFSAERTGGSVSTLTIQRTQQEDSAVYLCASTGVALQTQYFGPGTRLLVL.

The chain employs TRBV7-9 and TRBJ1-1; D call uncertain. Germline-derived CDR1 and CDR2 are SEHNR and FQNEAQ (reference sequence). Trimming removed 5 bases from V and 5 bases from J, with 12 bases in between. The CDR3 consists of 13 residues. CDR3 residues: CASSPKTGTEAFF. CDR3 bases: TGTGCCAGCAGCCCTAAAACCGGGACTGAAGCTTTCTTT.